This T cell receptor (beta chain) was obtained from a study of T cells in Graves' hyperthyroidism and ophthalmopathy. TCR beta CDR3 regions were amplified from RNA. When the TCR CDR3 underwent first-round RT-PCR, the HTBI primer set was used. TCRdb recomputed calls from the multiplex PCR reads with MiXCR, one row per CDR3 protein. The sample has hundreds of thousands of distinct CDR3 sequences, about 19% seen once. CDR3 length: 12 residues. V lost 0 bases and J lost 7, with 3 bases in between. Germline CDR1 KGHSH, CDR2 LQKENI. Study-wide results and caveats: Onset of ophthalmopathy came a median 6.5 months after the model predicted it. Blood shared most expanded thyroid clonotypes above 0.001.

Clinical symptoms, serum thyroxine, TRAb, thyroid ultrasound and orbital computed tomography informed diagnoses. This clonotype was seen at least ten times. Antigen specificity is unknown. This sequence was found in a woman aged 45-65 years with Graves' hyperthyroidism that later progressed to Graves' ophthalmopathy. Input material: blood. The chain is built from TRBV18 and TRBJ1-4, with no clear D. The CDR3 DNA is TGTGCCAGCTCACCACCAAGTGAAAAACTGTTTTTT. Translated: CASSPPSEKLFF.